One and the same sample provided the 8 T cell receptor beta chains below, sequenced in a study of control samples from healthy donors and cancer patients. This table comes from immunoSEQ multiplex PCR, and its TCRdb copy is limited to in-frame clones, with some not included. The sample shows about 170,000 clones, about 91% of them seen only once. What was sequenced was blood. These receptors were obtained from a woman in her thirties in good health.

This rearrangement joins TRBV3-1 (or the pseudogene TRBV3-2) to TRBJ1-4, with D unclear. Trimming cost V 1 base and J 2 bases, with 8 bases left between them. Germline CDR1 is LGHDT and CDR2 is YNNKEL (reference sequence). The CDR3 totals 15 residues. The DNA of the CDR3 is TGTGCCAGCAGCCAAGGGCCGACGACTAATGAAAAACTGTTTTTT. It codes for CASSQGPTTNEKLFF.

The genes are TRBV2 and TRBJ1-1; D remains ambiguous. The CDR3 is 11 amino acids. Trimming left V 8 bases short and J 5 bases short, with 9 bases between. The V gene's germline CDR1 is SNHLY and CDR2 FYNNEI. Written as DNA, the CDR3 is TGTGCCAGCTACAGTCGGACTGAAGCTTTCTTT. Its protein is CASYSRTEAFF. Full variable domain (remainder filled in from reference TRBV2 and TRBJ1-1): EPEVTQTPSHQVTQMGQEVILRCVPISNHLYFYWYRQILGQKVEFLVSFYNNEISEKSEIFDDQFSVERPDGSNFTLKIRSTKLEDSAMYFCASYSRTEAFFGQGTRLTVV.

The rearrangement joins TRBV29-1 to TRBJ2-2; tentative D call: TRBD1 (6 bases). Germline V gives CDR1 SQVTM, CDR2 ANQGSEA. The CDR3 is 12 amino acids. This CDR3 is CSATGFHGELFF. CDR3 sequence (DNA): TGCAGTGCAACAGGGTTTCACGGGGAGCTGTTTTTT.

The genes are TRBV5-1 and TRBJ2-2, with 8 bases fitting TRBD1. V lost 3 bases and J lost 4; bases outside the gene matches: 2. Looked up from germline, CDR1 is SGHRS and CDR2 is YFSETQ. The CDR3 is 14 amino acids. DNA for the CDR3: TGCGCCAGCAGCTGGACAGGGACCACCGGGGAGCTGTTTTTT. Its protein product is CASSWTGTTGELFF.

CDR3 loop: CATSRDRTGSPYGYTF. CDR3 DNA sequence: TGTGCCACCAGCAGAGATCGAACAGGGAGTCCCTATGGCTACACCTTC. The chain uses TRBV15 and TRBJ1-2, with D possibly being TRBD1 (6 bases). The V end lost 0 bases, the J end lost 4 bases, and 15 bases lay between the germline ends. Germline CDR1 LNHNV, CDR2 YYDKDF (reference sequence). The CDR3 sequence is 16 residues long.

The chain combines TRBV5-4 with TRBJ2-3, with a tentative D call TRBD1 (6 bases). CDR1 SGHNT and CDR2 YYREEE come from the germline V gene (reference sequence). This CDR3 is 14 amino acids long. Trimming removed 6 bases from V and 0 bases from J, with 11 bases in between. CDR3 sequence reads: CASTLTGSTDTQYF. The CDR3 DNA sequence: TGTGCCAGCACCCTGACAGGTAGCACAGATACGCAGTATTTT.

The rearrangement uses TRBV5-6 and TRBJ2-7; 14 bases match TRBD2. Germline assignment: CDR1 SGHDT and CDR2 YYEEEE. V trimming: 0 bases; J trimming: 6 bases; junction bases outside the gene matches: 2. The CDR3 is 15 residues long. This chain's CDR3 is CASSLEGLAGVEQYF. Written as DNA, the CDR3 is TGTGCCAGCAGCTTGGAGGGACTAGCGGGAGTCGAGCAGTACTTC. Based on the CDR3 plus reference TRBV5-6 and TRBJ2-7, the full variable domain is DAGVTQSPTHLIKTRGQQVTLRCSPKSGHDTVSWYQQALGQGPQFIFQYYEEEERQRGNFPDRFSGHQFPNYSSELNVNALLLGDSALYLCASSLEGLAGVEQYFGPGTRLTVT.

The chain links TRBV7-9 to TRBJ2-3, with TRBD1 matching 10 bases. J lost 1 base, V lost 5 bases, and 6 bases had no gene match. The CDR3 consists of 16 residues. The germline gives CDR1 SEHNR, CDR2 FQNEAQ (reference sequence). The CDR3 DNA reads TGTGCCAGCAGCCCTTGGGGGACAGGGGGCACAGATACGCAGTATTTT. Protein sequence: CASSPWGTGGTDTQYF.